The clone carrying this T cell receptor (beta chain) occurred a few times. One end of the junction is discordant with germline, which a read error may explain. HTBI primers from iRepertoire and Arm-PCR of CDR3 regions yielded the TCR beta libraries. In TCRdb, the multiplex PCR reads were re-called with MiXCR into one record per CDR3 protein. The sample has about 460,000 distinct CDR3 sequences; around 15% are singletons. The CDR3 sequence is 14 residues long. Germline V gene lookup returns CDR1 LNHDA and CDR2 SQIVND (reference sequence). This entry is derived from a study of regulatory T cells in long-lasting Graves disease. Indicated time point: newly diagnosed GD, antithyroid drugs for less than 3 months. The TCR library used RNA extracted from PBMCs. In addition, the sample was reused for a study of T cells in Graves' hyperthyroidism and ophthalmopathy. That work states: Patients aged 18 to 65 had newly diagnosed hyperthyroidism of under 2 months' duration.

This specimen was peripheral blood mononuclear cells (PBMCs), taken at new diagnosis, from a patient treated with antithyroid drugs. The V gene is TRBV19, the J gene TRBJ2-7, with 11 bases that match TRBD2. This receptor was identified in a woman between 45 and 60 years old with Graves disease. The CDR3 DNA reads as TGTGCCAGTAGTATCACTAGCGGGAGAACCGAGCGGTACTTC. It is translated as CASSITSGRTERYF.